This T cell receptor beta chain appears in the sequencing data of a study of cytomegalovirus exposure and HLA in healthy donors. Trimming removed 4 bases from V and 2 bases from J, with 15 bases in between. The CDR3 sequence is 16 residues long. Germline V lookup: CDR1 MNHNY, CDR2 SVGAGI (reference sequence). This clone was counted once. Amplification used 60 Vbeta primers and 13 Jbeta primers. Generated by immunoSEQ multiplex PCR, the TCRdb table keeps only in-frame clones and is missing some. The repertoire holds 180,000 or so clones, with under 85% as singletons. The V and J genes are TRBV6-6 and TRBJ1-5; possible D gene TRBD1, 5 bases. This receptor was identified in a male donor in good health and CMV-seronegative. The source material was PBMCs. As DNA, the CDR3 is TGTGCCAGCAGTTCGACAGTCAGGTTGGGCAATCAGCCCCAGCATTTT. Its translation is CASSSTVRLGNQPQHF.